The 30 T cell receptor beta chains below come from one sample, sequenced in a study of blood T cell repertoires in COVID-19. TCRdb's table, derived via immunoSEQ multiplex PCR, lists solely in-frame clones and lacks some. The sample lists 65,000 to 70,000 clones; about 86% were seen once. Sequenced: peripheral blood. Source of these receptors: a man aged 50 or older with acute or convalescent COVID-19.

J is TRBJ2-5 and V is TRBV18, with TRBD2 as a possible D gene (6 bases). Germline CDR1 reads KGHSH; CDR2 reads LQKENI. The CDR3 is made up of 15 amino acids. V lost 0 bases and J 2 bases, leaving 10 bases between the germline ends. DNA for the CDR3: TGTGCCAGCTCACCACCTAGCGGAGCTCAAGAGACCCAGTACTTC. This gives the protein CASSPPSGAQETQYF. Variable domain in full (rest from reference TRBV18 and TRBJ2-5): NAGVMQNPRHLVRRRGQEARLRCSPMKGHSHVYWYRQLPEEGLKFMVYLQKENIIDESGMPKERFSAEFPKEGPSILRIQQVVRGDSAAYFCASSPPSGAQETQYFGPGTRLLVL.

The rearrangement joins TRBV19 to TRBJ2-2, with D tentatively TRBD2 (6 bases). V lost 10 bases to trimming and J lost 4 bases, with 19 bases between them. The CDR3 runs to 15 residues. CDR1 and CDR2 from the germline V gene are LNHDA and SQIVND (reference sequence). The CDR3 region is CATSLGGGVTGELFF. In DNA form, the CDR3 reads TGTGCCACCTCGCTCGGCGGAGGGGTCACCGGGGAGCTGTTTTTT. Variable domain in full (rest from reference TRBV19 and TRBJ2-2): DGGITQSPKYLFRKEGQNVTLSCEQNLNHDAMYWYRQDPGQGLRLIYYSQIVNDFQKGDIAEGYSVSREKKESFPLTVTSAQKNPTAFYLCATSLGGGVTGELFFGEGSRLTVL.

J is TRBJ2-5 and V is TRBV18; 14 nucleotides align to TRBD2. Germline V gene lookup returns CDR1 KGHSH and CDR2 LQKENI. V shed 1 base and J 3 bases; nucleotides not matched to a gene: 7. The CDR3 has 18 residues. CDR3 nucleotides: TGTGCCAGCTCACCACGACTAGCGGGGGGGCCCCGGGAAGAGACCCAGTACTTC. This sequence encodes CASSPRLAGGPREETQYF.

J is TRBJ2-1 and V is TRBV28; 7 nucleotides align to TRBD1. CDR3 length equals 15 residues. Germline V CDR1 and CDR2: MDHEN, SYDVKM. The V and J ends lost 2 bases and 2 bases, in that order; junction bases with no gene match: 3. The chain's CDR3 is CASSLGTAAYNEQFF. The DNA of the CDR3 is TGTGCCAGCAGTTTAGGGACAGCTGCCTACAATGAGCAGTTCTTC.

There are a few counts of this clone. One end of the junction does not line up with germline, which may come from a read error. This chain uses TRBV19 with TRBJ1-2, with 11 bases aligning to TRBD1. This CDR3 region has 16 residues. Looked up from germline, CDR1 is LNHDA and CDR2 is SQIVND (reference sequence). The CDR3 nucleotides read TGTGCGAGTACGGTGGACAGGGGGCGACTGGGCTATGGCTACACCTTC. Its protein is CASTVDRGRLGYGYTF.

This clone is a singleton in its sample. V and J are TRBV9 and TRBJ2-5; 13 bases match TRBD2. V shed 2 bases, J shed 2 bases, and the junction held 3 bases outside the gene matches. Germline V CDR1 and CDR2: SGDLS, YYNGEE. CDR3 length equals 16 residues. CDR3 amino acids: CASSVTTSGGQETQYF. In DNA, the CDR3 is TGTGCCAGCAGCGTGACGACTAGCGGGGGGCAAGAGACCCAGTACTTC.

The rearrangement uses TRBV2 and TRBJ1-2, with D tentatively TRBD1 (5 bases). V was clipped by 0 bases and J by 5 bases, with 16 bases between them. This CDR3 is 16 amino acids long. Germline-derived CDR1 and CDR2 are SNHLY and FYNNEI. The CDR3 region is CASSEAGAREGYGYTF. CDR3 DNA sequence: TGTGCCAGCAGTGAAGCTGGGGCCAGGGAAGGTTATGGCTACACCTTC. The complete variable domain, with remaining parts taken from reference TRBV2 and TRBJ1-2, reads EPEVTQTPSHQVTQMGQEVILRCVPISNHLYFYWYRQILGQKVEFLVSFYNNEISEKSEIFDDQFSVERPDGSNFTLKIRSTKLEDSAMYFCASSEAGAREGYGYTFGSGTRLTVV.

The chain combines TRBV5-1 with TRBJ2-7; D perhaps matches TRBD1 (6 bases). Germline assignment: CDR1 SGHRS and CDR2 YFSETQ. Trimming removed 0 bases at V and 2 bases at J, with 12 bases between. The CDR3 runs to 15 residues. CDR3 sequence: CASSLVPDSTYEQYF. For the CDR3, the DNA is TGCGCCAGCAGCTTGGTCCCGGACAGCACCTACGAGCAGTACTTC.

The chain has TRBV20-1 and TRBJ1-1; no definite D call. Deletions cut 3 bases from V and 5 bases from J, with 7 bases between. The CDR3 contains 11 residues. Germline CDR1 is DFQATT and CDR2 is SNEGSKA (reference sequence). CDR3 protein: CSASWRTEAFF. In DNA form, the CDR3 reads TGCAGTGCTAGCTGGCGGACTGAAGCTTTCTTT.

This clone showed up just once. V and J are TRBV5-1 and TRBJ1-6; 8 bases align to TRBD1. J lost 7 bases, V lost 6 bases, and 6 bases had no gene match. CDR1 and CDR2 from the germline V gene are SGHRS and YFSETQ. This CDR3 contains 14 residues. CDR3 nucleotide sequence: TGCGCCAGCAATCCGGACAGGGAAAATTCACCCCTCCACTTT. Translation: CASNPDRENSPLHF.

The V and J genes are TRBV27 and TRBJ2-3; perhaps TRBD1 as D (6 bases). The V and J ends lost 8 bases and 1 base respectively, with 13 bases between them. Germline V lookup: CDR1 MNHEY, CDR2 SMNVEV (reference sequence). CDR3 length: 14 residues. The CDR3 loop reads CASRTGYRTDTQYF. The CDR3, as DNA: TGTGCCAGCCGCACAGGGTATCGCACAGATACGCAGTATTTT.

The chain carries TRBV5-4 and TRBJ2-2; a weak D match, TRBD1 (6 bases). The germline V and J ends were trimmed by 4 bases and 5 bases, with 15 bases remaining between them. The CDR3 has 15 residues. CDR1 is SGHNT, CDR2 YYREEE, per germline (reference sequence). The chain's CDR3 is CASSPDRTLTGELFF. The CDR3 coding sequence is TGTGCCAGCAGCCCCGACAGGACTTTGACCGGGGAGCTGTTTTTT.

This sequence joins TRBV3-1 (or the pseudogene TRBV3-2) and TRBJ2-2; D is perhaps TRBD2 (6 bases). Per germline, CDR1 LGHDT and CDR2 YNNKEL (reference sequence). Trimming stripped 7 bases from V and 2 bases from J, with 11 bases between. The CDR3 covers 14 residues. CDR3 residues: CASKPGRNTGELFF. CDR3 DNA: TGTGCCAGCAAACCCGGGAGAAACACCGGGGAGCTGTTTTTT.

This chain uses TRBV27 with TRBJ1-4; D gene ambiguous. The CDR3 consists of 14 residues. V was shortened by 3 bases and J by 7 bases, with 12 bases between the two germline ends. Germline values: CDR1 MNHEY, CDR2 SMNVEV (reference sequence). CDR3 loop: CASSLGFLGEKLFF. The CDR3 DNA follows: TGTGCCAGCAGTTTGGGCTTCTTGGGTGAAAAACTGTTTTTT.

The chain carries TRBV4-1 and TRBJ1-2; 10 bases are shared with TRBD1. CDR3 size: 16 residues. Germline V CDR1 and CDR2: MGHRA, YSYEKL. Trimming cost V 2 bases and J 3 bases; bases outside gene matches: 6. CDR3 sequence: CASSQTGTGAYYGYTF. The CDR3 DNA reads TGCGCCAGCAGCCAAACCGGGACAGGGGCTTACTATGGCTACACCTTC.

The chain joins TRBV14 to TRBJ1-1; 7 bases are shared with TRBD1. Germline CDR1 is SGHDN and CDR2 is FVKESK. The trim removed 4 bases at V and 0 bases at J, leaving 8 bases unmatched. This CDR3 spans 16 amino acids. The CDR3 region has the DNA TGTGCCAGCAGCCCGAGACAGGGTACGATGAACACTGAAGCTTTCTTT. Its protein is CASSPRQGTMNTEAFF.

The V gene is TRBV18, the J gene TRBJ1-3; D is ambiguous. V dropped 8 bases and J dropped 4 bases, with 6 bases sitting between them. The CDR3 spans 11 residues. Per germline, CDR1 KGHSH and CDR2 LQKENI. CDR3 sequence: CASQIGNTIYF. In DNA, the CDR3 is TGTGCCAGCCAAATCGGAAACACCATATATTTT.

The chain combines TRBV5-1 with TRBJ2-3; maybe TRBD2 (6 bases). Per germline, CDR1 SGHRS and CDR2 YFSETQ. V lost 0 bases and J lost 0, with 11 bases in between. The CDR3 extends over 16 amino acids. CDR3: CASSLAGTGSTDTQYF. CDR3 DNA sequence: TGCGCCAGCAGCTTGGCCGGGACTGGTAGCACAGATACGCAGTATTTT.

The DNA of the CDR3 is TGTGCCAGCAGCTCCTTTGGACAGGGCGAAGGCTCCTACAATGAGCAGTTCTTC. This codes for CASSSFGQGEGSYNEQFF. The chain employs TRBV11-3 and TRBJ2-1, with 8 nucleotides matching TRBD1. With 4 bases clipped from V and 0 bases from J, the junction kept 11 bases outside the gene matches. This CDR3 comprises 18 residues. Per germline, CDR1 SGHNT and CDR2 YENEEA.

This clone was found a few times. The chain has TRBV6-5 and TRBJ2-5; D gene unclear. Per the germline V gene, CDR1 is MNHEY and CDR2 is SVGAGI. V gave up 4 bases and J gave up 0 bases, with 6 bases separating them. There are 13 residues in the CDR3. DNA of the CDR3: TGTGCCAGCAGTTCCACTTACCAAGAGACCCAGTACTTC. Its protein product is CASSSTYQETQYF.

The sample holds one count of this clone. In nucleotides, the CDR3 is TGTGCCAGCAGCGTAGATGGTAGCGGGAGGGCCCGGGAGCTGTTTTTT. This translates into CASSVDGSGRARELFF. The chain combines TRBV9 with TRBJ2-2; 11 nucleotides align to TRBD2. Germline trimming cut 0 bases from V and 9 bases from J; bases unmatched to any gene: 7. There are 16 residues in the CDR3. Per germline, CDR1 SGDLS and CDR2 YYNGEE. The full variable domain, rest sourced from reference TRBV9 and TRBJ2-2, is DSGVTQTPKHLITATGQRVTLRCSPRSGDLSVYWYQQSLDQGLQFLIQYYNGEERAKGNILERFSAQQFPDLHSELNLSSLELGDSALYFCASSVDGSGRARELFFGEGSRLTVL.

The rearrangement joins TRBV11-2 to TRBJ2-1; D call uncertain. The CDR3 covers 11 residues. Germline values: CDR1 SGHAT, CDR2 FQNNGV. The V end was cut by 2 bases, the J end by 10 bases, with 6 bases between. DNA for the CDR3: TGTGCCAGCAGCTTATCGCGCGAGCAGTTCTTC. Amino acid sequence: CASSLSREQFF.

The chain is built from TRBV12-3 or TRBV12-4 and TRBJ2-5, with D possibly TRBD1 on 5 matching bases. The V and J ends lost 5 bases and 5 bases respectively, with 12 bases between them. The CDR3 is 13 residues long. The CDR3 nucleotides read TGTGCCAGCAGTGTCAGGGTGAGGGAGACCCAGTACTTC. It codes for CASSVRVRETQYF.

V and J are TRBV7-9 and TRBJ1-2; TRBD1 matches at 10 bases. From germline, CDR1 is SEHNR and CDR2 FQNEAQ (reference sequence). Germline trimming cut 5 bases from V and 7 bases from J; bases unmatched to any gene: 7. The CDR3 loop spans 14 amino acids. The CDR3 DNA follows: TGTGCCAGCAGCCTGTGGACAGGGGGTTCTGGCTACACCTTC. It codes for CASSLWTGGSGYTF.

V is TRBV4-1 and J is TRBJ2-7, with D perhaps matching TRBD2 (6 bases). Germline CDR1 reads MGHRA; CDR2 reads YSYEKL. V lost 2 bases and J 3 bases, leaving 14 bases between the germline ends. This CDR3 is built from 15 residues. Here the CDR3 DNA reads TGCGCCAGCAGCCAATCCGCCCTGACTAGCTACGAGCAGTACTTC. Its translation is CASSQSALTSYEQYF.

The CDR3 loop is CASSFVNQPQHF. The CDR3 DNA sequence: TGTGCCAGCAGCTTCGTGAATCAGCCCCAGCATTTT. The rearrangement uses TRBV7-9 and TRBJ1-5; the D is unclear. The ends were cut back, 3 bases at V and 4 bases at J, with 4 bases in the middle. Germline loops: CDR1 SEHNR, CDR2 FQNEAQ (reference sequence). The CDR3 runs to 12 residues. The whole variable domain, filled in from reference TRBV7-9 and TRBJ1-5, reads DTGVSQNPRHKITKRGQNVTFRCDPISEHNRLYWYRQTLGQGPEFLTYFQNEAQLEKSRLLSDRFSAERPKGSFSTLEIQRTEQGDSAMYLCASSFVNQPQHFGDGTRLSIL.

The J gene is TRBJ1-1, the V gene TRBV3-1 (or the pseudogene TRBV3-2); D remains ambiguous. Per the germline V gene, CDR1 is LGHDT and CDR2 is YNNKEL (reference sequence). This CDR3 region has 15 residues. Trimming removed 4 bases from V and 1 base from J, with 13 bases in between. The CDR3: CASSPLWAGNTEAFF. The CDR3 bases are TGTGCCAGCAGCCCCCTTTGGGCTGGGAACACTGAAGCTTTCTTT.

The rearrangement joins TRBV6-5 to TRBJ2-1; the D gene is possibly TRBD2 (7 bases). V was cut by 4 bases and J by 4 bases, with 11 bases left in between. The germline V gene has CDR1 MNHEY and CDR2 SVGAGI. The CDR3 is made up of 14 amino acids. This CDR3 reads CASSSGRGYNEQFF. In DNA, the CDR3 is TGTGCCAGCAGTTCGGGGAGGGGGTACAATGAGCAGTTCTTC.

This sequence joins TRBV11-2 and TRBJ1-4; D gene uncertain. The V gene lost 2 bases and the J gene lost 9 bases, with 10 bases spanning the gap. The CDR3 is made up of 13 amino acids. CDR1 SGHAT and CDR2 FQNNGV come from the germline V gene. CDR3 protein: CASSLSRGKKLFF. The CDR3, as DNA: TGTGCCAGCAGCTTAAGCCGAGGGAAAAAACTGTTTTTT.

This clone occurred a few times. The V and J genes are TRBV12-3 or TRBV12-4 and TRBJ1-1; D perhaps matches TRBD1 (6 bases). Trimming shortened V by 4 bases and J by 6 bases, and 12 bases separated the two germline ends. This CDR3 has 13 amino acids. DNA of the CDR3: TGTGCCAGCAGTTATACAGGGTGGTCTGAAGCTTTCTTT. It yields the protein CASSYTGWSEAFF.